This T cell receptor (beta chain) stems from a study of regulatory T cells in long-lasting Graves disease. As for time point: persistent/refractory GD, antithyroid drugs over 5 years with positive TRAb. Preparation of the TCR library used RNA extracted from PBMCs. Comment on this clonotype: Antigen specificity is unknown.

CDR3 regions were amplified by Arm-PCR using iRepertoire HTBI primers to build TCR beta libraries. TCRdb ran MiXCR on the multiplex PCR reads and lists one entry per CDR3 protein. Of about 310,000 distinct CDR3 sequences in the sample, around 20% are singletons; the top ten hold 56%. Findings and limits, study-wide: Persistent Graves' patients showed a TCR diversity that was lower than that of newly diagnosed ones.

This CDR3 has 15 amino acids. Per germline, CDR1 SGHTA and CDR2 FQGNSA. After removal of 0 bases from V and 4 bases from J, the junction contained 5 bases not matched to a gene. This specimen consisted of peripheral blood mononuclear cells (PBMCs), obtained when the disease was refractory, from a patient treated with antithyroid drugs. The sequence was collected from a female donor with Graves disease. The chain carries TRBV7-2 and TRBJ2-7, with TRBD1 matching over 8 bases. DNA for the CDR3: TGTGCCAGCAGCTTAGCACAGGGGGTAGGTTACGAGCAGTACTTC. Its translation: CASSLAQGVGYEQYF.